This TCR beta chain was identified in a study of CD8 T cells in Susac syndrome. Findings and caveats of the study: TCR sequencing and HLA analysis covered a relatively small number of individuals.

In the multiple sclerosis control group, patients were treatment-naive and had stable or active relapsing-remitting disease. TEMRA cells were enriched by FACS, while CD8+ and CD4+ T cells were obtained through a negative isolation that was performed magnetically. The CDR3 contains 13 residues. Trimming took 6 bases from V and 4 from J, leaving 13 bases between them. CDR1 is MNHEY and CDR2 is SVGAGI in the germline V gene. After extraction with the RNeasy kit, 0.5 to 1 ug of the RNA was reverse transcribed using random hexamers. TCR beta CDR3 was amplified by immunoSEQ covering 54 Vbeta and 13 Jbeta. TCRdb reprocessed the immunoSEQ multiplex PCR reads via MiXCR and lists one record per CDR3 protein. The sample has roughly 120,000 distinct CDR3 sequences; about 94% are singletons. This clonotype was counted a few times. What it binds is not known.

The TCR was taken from a human donor with multiple sclerosis. The chain uses TRBV6-5 and TRBJ2-7; the D is unclear. Sequencing was done on a sample of CD4+ T cells from PBMCs. For the CDR3, the DNA is TGTGCCAGCAGCCCCCCAGCCGCGTACGAGCAGTACTTC. As protein: CASSPPAAYEQYF.